This TCR beta chain appears in the sequencing data of a study of long-term antiretroviral therapy in people with HIV. The wider study: It was about a decade after the earliest samples that the 2015 immediate-ART recommendation appeared.

V lost 5 bases, J lost 3 bases, and 5 bases lay in between. From germline, CDR1 is SGHAT and CDR2 FQNNGV. The CDR3 covers 11 residues. Per donor, a minimum of one pre-ART and a minimum of two post-ART PBMC samples were available. Findings and caveats of the study: Against controls, HIV repertoires showed narrower ranges of CDR3 length.

About this clone itself: Its specificity is unknown.

Survey level was the resolution at which the v3.0 immunoSEQ assay ran. Each sample had sequencing targeting 40,000-50,000 T-cell genomes. Using immunoSEQ multiplex PCR, the repertoire was profiled, and TCRdb retains in-frame clones only, with some absent. Of 21,000 or so clones listed, more than 65% were seen once; the top ten hold over 8%. Sequencing was performed on unsorted PBMCs, taken at the start of antiretroviral therapy. The J gene is TRBJ2-7, the V gene TRBV11-2; no firm D call. The TCR was taken from a middle-aged man with HIV. The CDR3, as DNA: TGTGCCAGCAGCGCGAACTACGAGCAGTACTTC. Amino acid sequence: CASSANYEQYF.